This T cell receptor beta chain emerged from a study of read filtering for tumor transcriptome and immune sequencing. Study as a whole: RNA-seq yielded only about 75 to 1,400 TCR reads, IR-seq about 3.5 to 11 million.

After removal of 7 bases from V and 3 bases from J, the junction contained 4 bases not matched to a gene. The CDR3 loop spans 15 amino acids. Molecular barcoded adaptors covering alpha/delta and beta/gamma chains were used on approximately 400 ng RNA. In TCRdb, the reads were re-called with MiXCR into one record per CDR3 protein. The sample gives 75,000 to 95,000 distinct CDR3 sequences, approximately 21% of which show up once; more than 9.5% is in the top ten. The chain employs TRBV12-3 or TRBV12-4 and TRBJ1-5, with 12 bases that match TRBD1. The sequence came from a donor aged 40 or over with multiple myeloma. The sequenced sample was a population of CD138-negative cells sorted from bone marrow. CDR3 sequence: CASIGTGGYNQPQHF. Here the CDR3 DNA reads TGTGCCAGCATCGGGACAGGGGGCTACAATCAGCCCCAGCATTTT.